The 19 T cell receptor beta chains below were found in one sample sequenced in a study of OX40 agonist ivuxolimab in advanced cancers. This table comes from immunoSEQ multiplex PCR, and its TCRdb copy is limited to in-frame clones, with some not included. The table records more than 50,000 clones, 85% to 90% of them present only once. The starting material was CD4+ or CD8+ T cells sorted from blood, obtained in a trial of the OX40 agonist ivuxolimab. The receptor source for this set is an adult with an advanced solid tumor such as melanoma, head and neck, liver or kidney cancer.

This chain links TRBV5-4 with TRBJ1-2; 8 bases are shared with TRBD1. The CDR3 totals 15 residues. The junction had 9 bases not matched to a gene; V was cut back by 6 bases and J by 2 bases. The germline V gene encodes CDR1 SGHNT and CDR2 YYREEE (reference sequence). The CDR3 loop reads CASKPSAGGNYGYTF. In DNA, the CDR3 is TGTGCCAGCAAACCGAGTGCAGGGGGCAACTATGGCTACACCTTC.

V usage is TRBV10-1 and J usage is TRBJ2-7; D ambiguous. Germline loops: CDR1 WNHNN, CDR2 SYGVQD (reference sequence). V shed 3 bases and J shed 4 bases, with 10 bases lying between them. CDR3 length: 13 amino acids. The CDR3 here is CASSETARYEQYF. CDR3 DNA sequence: TGCGCCAGCAGTGAAACAGCGAGGTACGAGCAGTACTTC.

On this clone: Other DNA sequences from this sample encode an identical CDR3 as well. The CDR3 DNA follows: TGTGCCAGCAGCTTGGGCACCCAAGAGACCCAGTACTTC. Translated, it gives CASSLGTQETQYF. V gene TRBV11-2 combines with J gene TRBJ2-5, with no clear D. Trimming took off 3 bases at V and 1 base at J, with 6 bases between the two ends. CDR3 size: 13 residues. Per germline, CDR1 SGHAT and CDR2 FQNNGV. Complete variable domain (other parts from reference TRBV11-2 and TRBJ2-5): EAGVAQSPRYKIIEKRQSVAFWCNPISGHATLYWYQQILGQGPKLLIQFQNNGVVDDSQLPKDRFSAERLKGVDSTLKIQPAKLEDSAVYLCASSLGTQETQYFGPGTRLLVL.

This chain joins TRBV7-6 and TRBJ1-3, with 8 bases matching TRBD1. The CDR3 sequence is 16 residues long. Losses at the gene ends were 0 bases for V and 4 bases for J; bases not matched to a gene: 5. The V gene's germline CDR1 is SGHVS and CDR2 FNYEAQ. CDR3 in amino acids: CASSLAQGAFGNTIYF. CDR3 in DNA: TGTGCCAGCAGCTTAGCGCAGGGGGCGTTCGGAAACACCATATATTTT.

The gene calls are TRBV6-1 and TRBJ2-5; the match to TRBD1 covers 8 bases. The J call may be in error: the DNA end matches TRBJ2-7 better. Looked up from germline, CDR1 is MNHNS and CDR2 is SASEGT. CDR3 length equals 16 residues. The CDR3 sequence: CASSDIRTGRGHEQYF. CDR3 bases: TGTGCCAGCAGTGATATCCGGACAGGGCGAGGCCACGAGCAGTACTTC.

The chain carries TRBV5-6 and TRBJ1-3; the match to TRBD1 covers 7 bases. With 5 bases clipped from V and 1 base from J, the junction kept 3 bases outside the gene matches. There are 14 residues in the CDR3. CDR1 SGHDT and CDR2 YYEEEE come from the germline V gene. The CDR3 is CASSQQGSGNTIYF. The CDR3 coding sequence is TGTGCCAGCAGTCAACAGGGGTCTGGAAACACCATATATTTT.

This clone has more than one count but fewer than ten. CDR3 nucleotide sequence: TGTGCCAGCAGCTCCCCCGGGACACACTACGAGCAGTACTTC. It encodes CASSSPGTHYEQYF. The chain carries TRBV7-2 and TRBJ2-7; D is perhaps TRBD1 (6 bases). Trimming took off 4 bases at V and 3 bases at J, with 13 bases between the two ends. The germline gives CDR1 SGHTA, CDR2 FQGNSA. The CDR3 covers 14 residues.

The chain uses TRBV6-1 and TRBJ2-7; 10 positions agree with TRBD2. The CDR3 runs to 15 residues. Per the germline V gene, CDR1 is MNHNS and CDR2 is SASEGT. With 7 bases clipped from V and 3 bases from J, the junction kept 9 bases outside the gene matches. CDR3 in DNA: TGTGCCAGCACTAGCGGGGGTCCCCCGAACTACGAGCAGTACGTC. Translation gives CASTSGGPPNYEQYV.

A few counts support this clone. CDR3: CASSLGQGESYEQYV. The CDR3 DNA reads as TGTGCCAGCAGCTTAGGACAGGGAGAATCCTACGAGCAGTACGTC. The chain is built from TRBV7-2 and TRBJ2-7, with 7 positions matching TRBD1. Germline CDR1 reads SGHTA; CDR2 reads FQGNSA. The V gene end was trimmed by 1 base and the J gene end by 1 base; junction bases not matched to a gene: 4. The CDR3 spans 15 residues.

The chain uses TRBV7-9 and TRBJ2-5; D gene ambiguous. The last part of the DNA fits TRBJ2-7 better; the J call may be wrong. From germline, CDR1 is SEHNR and CDR2 FQNEAQ (reference sequence). CDR3 length equals 14 residues. The CDR3 nucleotides are TGTGCCAGCAGCCCCCGGCAGAGCTCCTACGAGCAGTACTTC. Translation: CASSPRQSSYEQYF.

This chain connects TRBV7-6 to TRBJ1-6, with TRBD1 as a possible D gene (5 bases). The CDR3 consists of 17 residues. The V end lost 2 bases, the J end lost 8 bases, and 19 bases lay between the germline ends. The germline gives CDR1 SGHVS, CDR2 FNYEAQ. CDR3 DNA: TGTGCCAGCAGCTTAACCTCTGGCGGTCAGGGATATTCACCCCTCCACTTT. It translates to CASSLTSGGQGYSPLHF. Filled out from reference TRBV7-6 and TRBJ1-6, the complete variable domain reads GAGVSQSPRYKVTKRGQDVALRCDPISGHVSLYWYRQALGQGPEFLTYFNYEAQQDKSGLPNDRFSAERPEGSISTLTIQRTEQRDSAMYRCASSLTSGGQGYSPLHFGNGTRLTVT.

The chain employs TRBV7-9 and TRBJ2-7; no reliable D call. This CDR3 is 15 amino acids long. The V end was cut by 5 bases, the J end by 4 bases, with 18 bases between. CDR1 and CDR2 from the germline V gene are SEHNR and FQNEAQ (reference sequence). CDR3 nucleotides: TGTGCCAGCAGCCCCAACTCCCCCCTTTATTACGAGCAGTACTTC. It codes for CASSPNSPLYYEQYF.

This clone has only one observation. The rearrangement links TRBV9 to TRBJ1-2, with D uncertain. Per germline, CDR1 SGDLS and CDR2 YYNGEE. This CDR3 spans 16 amino acids. V was pared by 0 bases and J by 4 bases, with 16 bases between. CDR3 in DNA: TGTGCCAGCAGCGTAGCTCAGGAGAGGTTGAGCTATGGCTACACCTTC. Translating it yields CASSVAQERLSYGYTF.

The chain is built from TRBV5-1 and TRBJ2-2, with TRBD2 matching over 8 bases. From germline, CDR1 is SGHRS and CDR2 YFSETQ. The V and J ends lost 0 bases and 5 bases, in that order; junction bases with no gene match: 3. The CDR3 sequence is 15 residues long. The CDR3 sequence: CASSLGTSRTGELFF. DNA of the CDR3: TGCGCCAGCAGCTTGGGGACTAGCCGGACCGGGGAGCTGTTTTTT. Full variable domain (remainder filled in from reference TRBV5-1 and TRBJ2-2): KAGVTQTPRYLIKTRGQQVTLSCSPISGHRSVSWYQQTPGQGLQFLFEYFSETQRNKGNFPGRFSGRQFSNSRSEMNVSTLELGDSALYLCASSLGTSRTGELFFGEGSRLTVL.

This clone was seen once. The chain joins TRBV7-2 to TRBJ1-1; TRBD1 aligns across 7 bases. CDR1 is SGHTA, CDR2 FQGNSA, per germline. The J segment lost 5 bases and the V segment lost 2 bases, leaving 5 bases of the junction unmatched. This CDR3 is 14 amino acids long. The CDR3 is CASSLSRGVTEAFF. CDR3 nucleotide sequence: TGTGCCAGCAGCTTATCCAGGGGGGTAACTGAAGCTTTCTTT.

The chain has TRBV29-1 and TRBJ2-7, with unresolved D. This CDR3 is built from 12 residues. CDR1 is SQVTM, CDR2 ANQGSEA, per germline. The V end was cut by 7 bases, the J end by 1 base, with 11 bases between. CDR3: CSARTDSYEQYF. For the CDR3, the DNA is TGCAGCGCCCGGACGGATTCCTACGAGCAGTACTTC.

The chain has TRBV6-1 and TRBJ1-1; no clear D. V was clipped by 7 bases and J by 6 bases, with 18 bases between them. In germline, CDR1 is MNHNS, CDR2 SASEGT. The CDR3 contains 14 residues. CDR3: CASKTHSERPEAFF. The DNA of the CDR3 is TGTGCCAGCAAGACTCACAGCGAAAGGCCTGAAGCTTTCTTT.

V gene TRBV19 combines with J gene TRBJ2-7, with 7 bases aligning to TRBD1. J was trimmed by 4 bases and V by 7 bases; bases with no gene match: 10. Per the germline V gene, CDR1 is LNHDA and CDR2 is SQIVND (reference sequence). This CDR3 contains 14 residues. CDR3 coding DNA: TGTGCCAGTATGGGGGTCGGGGACAGTTACGAGCAGTACTTC. Translating gives CASMGVGDSYEQYF.

The V call is TRBV6-1, the J call TRBJ2-6; TRBD1 matches 9 bases. With V trimmed by 4 bases and J by 0 bases, 7 bases remained unmatched. The CDR3 loop spans 18 amino acids. Germline-derived CDR1 and CDR2 are MNHNS and SASEGT. This CDR3 reads CASSALTGGFSGANVLTF. The CDR3 DNA follows: TGTGCCAGCAGTGCATTAACAGGGGGCTTCTCTGGGGCCAACGTCCTGACTTTC.